This paragraph covers one T cell receptor (beta chain) sequence. The antigen is undetermined. Nominally healthy donors were sampled, though unrecorded immune exposures were likely. PCR involved 60 Vbeta and 13 Jbeta primers. TCRdb's copy holds only in-frame clones and misses some; the assay was immunoSEQ multiplex PCR. The sample has some 130,000 clones; 60% to 80% are singletons. This record comes from a study of cytomegalovirus exposure and HLA in healthy donors. The study, taken as a whole, reports: A later analysis found common viral pathogens apparently linked to several of the most significant clusters. DRB1 showed the most TCR associations and HLA-C the fewest in a later analysis, as rates varied by HLA locus. Most TCR beta V segments were productive about 90% or about 30% of the time in an earlier analysis.

Sequenced sample: PBMCs. The receptor was isolated from a man aged 30 to 39 in good health and CMV-seronegative.

Here the CDR3 reads CASSFDRYYGYTF. CDR3 DNA sequence: TGCGCCAGCAGCTTCGACAGATACTATGGCTACACCTTC. The chain couples TRBV5-1 to TRBJ1-2, with a weak D call TRBD1 (5 bases). Germline V gives CDR1 SGHRS, CDR2 YFSETQ. The germline V and J ends were trimmed by 2 bases and 3 bases, with 8 bases remaining between them. This CDR3 contains 13 residues.